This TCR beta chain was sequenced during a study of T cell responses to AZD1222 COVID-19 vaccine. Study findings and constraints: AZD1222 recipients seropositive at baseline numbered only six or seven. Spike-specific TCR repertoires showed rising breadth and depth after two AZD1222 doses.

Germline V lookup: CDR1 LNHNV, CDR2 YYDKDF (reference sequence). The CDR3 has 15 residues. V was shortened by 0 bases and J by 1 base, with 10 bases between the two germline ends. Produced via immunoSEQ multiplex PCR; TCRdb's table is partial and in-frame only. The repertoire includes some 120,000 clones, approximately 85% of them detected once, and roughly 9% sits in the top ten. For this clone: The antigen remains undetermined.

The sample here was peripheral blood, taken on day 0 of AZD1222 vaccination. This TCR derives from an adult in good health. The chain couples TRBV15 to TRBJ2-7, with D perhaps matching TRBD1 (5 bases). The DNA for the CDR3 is TGTGCCACCAGCAGAGATCCTACAGGTTCCTACGAGCAGTACTTC. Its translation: CATSRDPTGSYEQYF. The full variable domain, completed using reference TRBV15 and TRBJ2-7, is DAMVIQNPRYQVTQFGKPVTLSCSQTLNHNVMYWYQQKSSQAPKLLFHYYDKDFNNEADTPDNFQSRRPNTSFCFLDIRSPGLGDTAMYLCATSRDPTGSYEQYFGPGTRLTVT.